These 13 T cell receptor beta chains were sequenced from one sample in a study of OX40 agonist ivuxolimab in advanced cancers. TCRdb's table, derived via immunoSEQ multiplex PCR, lists solely in-frame clones and lacks some. The table has some 70,000 clones, about 80% seen once; the top ten hold roughly 1.4%. The sequenced sample was CD4+ or CD8+ T cells sorted from blood, obtained in a trial of the OX40 agonist ivuxolimab. These receptors were taken from an adult with an advanced solid tumor such as melanoma, head and neck, liver or kidney cancer.

This chain joins TRBV19 and TRBJ1-3; no definite D call. The CDR3 runs 15 residues. Germline CDR1 and CDR2: LNHDA and SQIVND (reference sequence). V gave up 7 bases and J gave up 2 bases, with 15 bases separating them. The CDR3 here is CASTNLGSAGNTIYF. In DNA, the CDR3 is TGTGCCAGTACCAACCTCGGATCTGCTGGAAACACCATATATTTT. The entire variable domain, with the rest obtained from reference TRBV19 and TRBJ1-3, is as follows: DGGITQSPKYLFRKEGQNVTLSCEQNLNHDAMYWYRQDPGQGLRLIYYSQIVNDFQKGDIAEGYSVSREKKESFPLTVTSAQKNPTAFYLCASTNLGSAGNTIYFGEGSWLTVV.

The J gene is TRBJ2-3, the V gene TRBV19; unclear D gene. This CDR3 region has 14 residues. Germline-derived CDR1 and CDR2 are LNHDA and SQIVND (reference sequence). Trimming removed 2 bases from V and 6 bases from J, with 12 bases in between. As DNA, the CDR3 is TGTGCCAGTAGTATACTCGCTTTGCCGGATACGCAGTATTTT. Translating it yields CASSILALPDTQYF.

The V and J genes are TRBV5-1 and TRBJ2-3, with 8 bases fitting TRBD1. Germline-derived CDR1 and CDR2 are SGHRS and YFSETQ. The CDR3 length is 14 residues. Trimming cost V 5 bases and J 1 base; bases outside gene matches: 3. The CDR3 sequence: CASRLTGGTDTQYF. The CDR3, as DNA: TGCGCCAGCAGATTGACAGGGGGCACAGATACGCAGTATTTT. Full variable domain (missing parts from reference TRBV5-1 and TRBJ2-3): KAGVTQTPRYLIKTRGQQVTLSCSPISGHRSVSWYQQTPGQGLQFLFEYFSETQRNKGNFPGRFSGRQFSNSRSEMNVSTLELGDSALYLCASRLTGGTDTQYFGPGTRLTVL.

The gene calls are TRBV29-1 and TRBJ2-2; no clear D. The V gene's germline CDR1 is SQVTM and CDR2 ANQGSEA. CDR3 length: 16 amino acids. Trimming cost V 6 bases and J 3 bases, with 20 bases left between them. CDR3 residues: CSVLLGRAPDTGELFF. In DNA form, the CDR3 reads TGCAGCGTCCTTTTGGGTAGGGCCCCGGACACCGGGGAGCTGTTTTTT.

This chain joins TRBV5-1 and TRBJ2-1; TRBD2 agrees at 14 bases. Germline lookup yields CDR1 SGHRS and CDR2 YFSETQ. CDR3 size: 17 residues. The trim removed 0 bases at V and 7 bases at J, leaving 6 bases unmatched. In DNA, the CDR3 is TGCGCCAGCAGCTTGGGCAGGACTAGCGGGGGGATTAATGAGCAGTTCTTC. It translates to CASSLGRTSGGINEQFF.

The rearrangement joins TRBV19 to TRBJ2-6, with D hard to call. Trimming removed 4 bases from V and 0 bases from J, with 7 bases in between. The germline V gene has CDR1 LNHDA and CDR2 SQIVND (reference sequence). The CDR3 loop spans 15 amino acids. The CDR3 bases are TGTGCCAGTAGTAACGCTCGCTCTGGGGCCAACGTCCTGACTTTC. Encoded protein: CASSNARSGANVLTF.

The chain recombines TRBV7-6 with TRBJ2-1, with 8 bases matching TRBD1. The CDR3 totals 14 residues. Germline CDR1 and CDR2: SGHVS and FNYEAQ. The J segment lost 7 bases and the V segment lost 0 bases, leaving 2 bases of the junction unmatched. CDR3: CASSLAQGANEQFF. CDR3 sequence (DNA): TGTGCCAGCAGCTTAGCGCAGGGGGCGAATGAGCAGTTCTTC. The variable domain in full, with the rest retrieved from reference TRBV7-6 and TRBJ2-1, is GAGVSQSPRYKVTKRGQDVALRCDPISGHVSLYWYRQALGQGPEFLTYFNYEAQQDKSGLPNDRFSAERPEGSISTLTIQRTEQRDSAMYRCASSLAQGANEQFFGPGTRLTVL.

The chain uses TRBV27 and TRBJ1-5, with D perhaps TRBD1 (5 bases). Between the trimmed V and J ends, which lost 8 bases and 6 bases, there was a span of 11 bases. Germline CDR1 is MNHEY and CDR2 is SMNVEV (reference sequence). The CDR3 has 12 amino acids. The CDR3 loop reads CASRDAGQPQHF. The CDR3 region has the DNA TGTGCCAGCCGGGACGCCGGTCAGCCCCAGCATTTT.

The rearrangement joins TRBV19 to TRBJ2-7, with D hard to call. Trimming stripped 1 base from V and 4 bases from J, with 11 bases between. This CDR3 is built from 14 residues. Germline CDR1 LNHDA, CDR2 SQIVND (reference sequence). CDR3 coding DNA: TGTGCCAGTAGTATAGCAGGTTTGGGGTACGAGCAGTACTTC. Protein: CASSIAGLGYEQYF.

The gene calls are TRBV5-4 and TRBJ1-2, with D maybe TRBD1 (6 bases). Germline CDR1 and CDR2: SGHNT and YYREEE (reference sequence). The CDR3 has 14 amino acids. V was trimmed by 0 bases and J by 8 bases, leaving 14 bases between them. The CDR3 protein is CASSLEPGAKGYTF. CDR3 DNA sequence: TGTGCCAGCAGCTTGGAGCCAGGGGCGAAGGGCTACACCTTC.

The chain couples TRBV7-8 to TRBJ1-2, with no clear D. Trimming left V 1 base short and J 7 bases short, with 19 bases between. The CDR3 loop spans 16 amino acids. Germline-derived CDR1 and CDR2 are SGHVS and FQNEAQ. The CDR3 DNA reads TGTGCCAGCAGCTTAGGAGGGTTCGAACTCTATGGTGGCTACACCTTC. Encoded protein: CASSLGGFELYGGYTF.

The chain is built from TRBV19 and TRBJ2-7, with D tentatively TRBD1 (5 bases). With 3 bases removed from V and 11 bases from J, the gap between germline ends came to 14 bases. CDR3 length: 12 amino acids. CDR1 and CDR2 from the germline V gene are LNHDA and SQIVND (reference sequence). DNA of the CDR3: TGTGCCAGTAGTATGGTTGGACAACAAGAGTACTTC. Its translation: CASSMVGQQEYF.

The chain has TRBV5-1 and TRBJ1-1; D gene unclear. CDR1 and CDR2 (germline): SGHRS, YFSETQ. The germline V and J ends were trimmed by 3 bases and 4 bases, with 10 bases remaining between them. The CDR3 extends over 13 amino acids. CDR3 region: CASSSDVGTEAFF. CDR3 in DNA: TGCGCCAGCAGCTCAGACGTCGGCACTGAAGCTTTCTTT.